The T cell receptor beta chain under discussion was sequenced for a study of blood T cells in healthy people across ages (dated by TCRdb to about 2015). Turning to the overall study: Template switching captured roughly one uniquely barcoded TCR beta cDNA molecule per two T cells in model experiments. Age-related changes in TCR beta repertoire diversity were measured in the study by deep sequencing normalized with unique cDNA molecular identifiers. Four age groups were formed from the donors: young (average about 15 years), middle-aged (around 40), aged (about 68) and long-lived (less than 85). For two donors (one aged 18 to 30 and one aged 80 or older), the study analyzed two additional independent replicas of 1 million unique cDNA reads from the same blood draw. What the work shows at the level of the full study, not this receptor alone: As age increased, observed TCR beta diversity per million T cells dropped in a roughly linear way, and a significant reduction was already evident by age 40. Compared with the aged group, the long-lived group had more naive CD4+ T cells, fewer expanded clones and increased TCR diversity, suggesting age selection. Total diversity estimates from one million sequenced T cells were considered lower bounds and underestimates. Observed TCR beta diversity correlated strongly with the percentage of naive T cells measured by flow cytometry. Conclusive comparison of naive and antigen-experienced compartments was prevented by the profiling of bulk unsorted PBMCs. Donor CMV infection status was unknown, potentially confounding age-related changes in expanded clonotypes.

About this clonotype itself: Its specific antigen is unknown. One end of the junction does not line up with germline, which may come from a read error.

Receptor libraries were prepared by 5' RACE. TCRdb names Illumina HiSeq 2500 as the instrument used. The second PCR ran for about 7 to 11 cycles and used a J-beta primer mix along with a sample-barcoded 5' primer. A unique molecular identifier was introduced onto each TCR beta cDNA molecule by a template-switch 5' adaptor carrying 12 random nucleotides. Each sample yielded at least 2.5 million CDR3-containing paired-end reads. The Mint cDNA synthesis kit, primed by a TRBC-specific oligonucleotide, was used to synthesize first-strand cDNA from all RNA. Following uracil-DNA glycosylase treatment, all cDNA underwent a first 18-cycle PCR with the universal primers M1SS and BC2_uni_R. As for the authors' bioinformatics: For normalization, 1 million high-quality reads, each with a distinct molecular identifier, were randomly selected from each sample. Reads sharing molecular identifiers were discarded rather than binned into consensus sequences. CDR3 identification, clonotype clustering and error correction used MiTCR with a Q25 quality threshold and the strictest error-elimination algorithm. A nonparametric unseen species model with Euler transformation was used to estimate lower-bound total TCR beta diversity. TCRdb took the public reads, trimmed them with fastp at Q25, ran MiXCR for clone calling and kept in-frame beta chains. Each CDR3 protein appears once, grouped with its most common genes and DNA. TCRdb assigned the V and J calls; the authors' analysis was not used. The sample table lists 760,000 or so distinct CDR3 sequences, approximately 25% of them with a count of one. Around 9.2% of the sample lies in the top ten.

Systemically healthy Caucasian individuals from Russia, 39 in total and aged about 6 to 90 years, were included as donors. Each donor gave roughly 11 milliliters of peripheral blood, drawn into EDTA-treated Vacutainer tubes. PBMCs were isolated by Ficoll-Paque density-gradient centrifugation, with at least 7 million obtained per sample. Total RNA was extracted from PBMCs with Trizol reagent, with at least 5.5 micrograms obtained per sample. The percentages of naive CD45RAhigh/CD27high T cells were determined by flow cytometry on a PBMC aliquot from every donor. These same records also appear under a second study, on T cells of mothers and their children. The second study also describes: Donors were nine systemically healthy Caucasian individuals: three mothers and their six children. cDNA synthesis consumed the entire amount of extracted RNA, loaded at around 1.5 ug RNA in each 15 ul reaction. In the second PCR, the M1S primer added sample barcodes and 2-4 random nucleotides. More than 9.5 million TCR beta CDR3 reads were obtained from each mother, and roughly 3 million reads were obtained from each child. Thymic selection similarly shapes TCR recombination output in related and unrelated pairs, with minor effect from inherited differences. Normalized repertoire overlap was always found to be slightly, but never significantly, higher in related mother-child pairs than in unrelated mother-child pairs. Persistent microchimeric T cell clones were not detected, at a sensitivity of 85 to 100 clones per million clonotypes. In the study, deep NGS was used to compare the TCR beta repertoires of mothers and children, and features distinguishing related mother-child pairs from unrelated individuals were sought. On average, the children were 11 +/- 4 years old, while the mothers were around 42 +/- 4 years old. Libraries were sequenced on Illumina HiSeq 2000 with 100+100 nt paired-end reads after adapter ligation with NEBNext reagents. Mother and child libraries were prepared a month apart and sequenced in separate runs to prevent cross-contamination. For each donor, somewhere between roughly 450,000 and 2,000,000 distinct TCR beta clonotypes were identified. Naive TCR beta clonotypes were estimated from low-frequency clonotypes matched to each donor's FACS-determined naive share, without sorting.

The sequence was obtained from a boy younger than 18 in good health. Sequencing input: blood.

For the CDR3, the sequence is CSARDHERGEQSF. In nucleotide form, the sequence is TGCAGTGCCCGCGACCATGAGCGCGGTGAGCAGTCCTTC. The chain uses TRBV20-1 and TRBJ2-5; the D gene lacks a confident call. From the germline V gene (reference sequence), CDR1 is DFQATT and CDR2 is SNEGSKA. Its CDR3 holds 13 amino acids, cysteine through phenylalanine. CDR3 DNA is the only sequence kept; it has 39 bases, read in frame from the first base.